This TCR beta chain stems from a study of T cells in Graves' hyperthyroidism and ophthalmopathy. Fresh peripheral blood, around 11 ml of it, supplied the PBMCs. This CDR3 has 15 amino acids. The V gene lost 6 bases and the J gene lost 10 bases, with 25 bases spanning the gap. Germline V gene lookup returns CDR1 DFQATT and CDR2 SNEGSKA (reference sequence). Amplified TCR beta CDR3 regions derived from RNA transcripts. The primer set for the first-round RT-PCR of the TCR CDR3 was HTBI. TCRdb re-called the multiplex PCR reads through MiXCR, storing one row per CDR3 protein. The sample has 660,000 or so distinct CDR3 sequences; 20% are singletons.

V gene TRBV20-1 combines with J gene TRBJ2-1, with D possibly being TRBD1 or TRBD2 (6 bases each). The sample consisted of blood. The clonotype comes from a man aged 25-45 years with Graves' ophthalmopathy. CDR3 sequence (DNA): TGCAGTGCCCCAGGGGCTAGCGAGCCTTCTGGGGAGCAGTTCTTC. It translates to CSAPGASEPSGEQFF.